This T cell receptor (beta chain) emerged from a study of blood T cell repertoires in COVID-19. The trim removed 10 bases at V and 9 bases at J, leaving 5 bases unmatched. The CDR3 sequence is 12 residues long. Germline assignment: CDR1 ENHRY and CDR2 SYGVKD. In the original analysis: Quantification of nucleated cells was approximated via reference gene primer amplification. This table comes from immunoSEQ multiplex PCR, and its TCRdb copy is limited to in-frame clones, with some not included. D and trimming were read from the DNA, whereas the V and J calls and clone size are those reported in that table. Here the sample spans about 140,000 clones, roughly 88% being singletons.

Source material: peripheral blood. This TCR came from a man between 65 and 85 years old with acute or convalescent COVID-19. The chain links TRBV10-3 to TRBJ1-6; TRBD1 matches 8 bases. The CDR3 region is CATQGAGSPLHF. CDR3 bases: TGTGCCACCCAGGGGGCGGGTTCACCCCTCCACTTT.